The entry below gives a single TCR beta chain sequence along with its context. The data belong to a study of Ad26.COV2.S vaccination and SARS-CoV-2 variants. TCRdb keeps only in-frame clones here, not all; method: immunoSEQ multiplex PCR. The sample has roughly 300,000 clones, roughly 90% seen once. This CDR3 region has 15 residues. Germline V gene sequence: CDR1 SGHVS, CDR2 FQNEAQ. V lost 5 bases, J lost 0 bases, and 12 bases lay in between. The treatment: some 19 received Ad26.COV2.S at low or high dose, single or two shots; several received placebo; per-sample allocation not given. Each sample was drawn 63 days after the first injection (of vaccine or placebo).

This receptor was taken from a person between 18 and 65 years old who received the Ad26.COV2.S COVID-19 vaccine or a placebo. The gene calls are TRBV7-8 and TRBJ2-3; either TRBD1 or TRBD2 may fit D (5 bases each). The specimen comprised peripheral blood, sampled in a trial of Ad26.COV2.S vaccine versus placebo. CDR3 in DNA: TGTGCCAGCAGCGTCAGGGACGGCAGCACAGATACGCAGTATTTT. Amino acid sequence: CASSVRDGSTDTQYF.